The 12 T cell receptor beta chains below were found in one sample sequenced in a study of shared clonotypes between healthy human individuals. TCRdb keeps only in-frame clones here, not all; method: immunoSEQ multiplex PCR. The repertoire has 2,500,000 or so clones, 85% to 95% of them found once; the top ten carry approximately 0.39%. The source material was naive CD4+ T cells from PBMCs. The subset: CD45RA+ positively selected. The origin of the receptors is a man younger than 35 in good health. Some clones in this sample may be carry-over from other donors' samples.

This sequence joins TRBV7-9 and TRBJ2-6, with no clear D. V lost 6 bases to trimming and J lost 0 bases, with 3 bases between them. Per germline, CDR1 SEHNR and CDR2 FQNEAQ (reference sequence). The CDR3 totals 13 residues. The CDR3 protein is CASSISGANVLTF. The CDR3 DNA reads TGTGCCAGCAGTATCTCTGGGGCCAACGTCCTGACTTTC.

The rearrangement joins TRBV7-2 to TRBJ2-3; 10 nucleotides align to TRBD1. Germline V gives CDR1 SGHTA, CDR2 FQGNSA. Losses at the gene ends were 5 bases for V and 9 bases for J; bases not matched to a gene: 2. This CDR3 has 12 amino acids. Here the CDR3 reads CASSADRGTQYF. CDR3 sequence (DNA): TGTGCCAGCAGCGCGGACAGGGGGACGCAGTATTTT.

The chain recombines TRBV9 with TRBJ2-2; TRBD2 agrees at 15 bases. The CDR3 runs to 17 residues. Germline V lookup: CDR1 SGDLS, CDR2 YYNGEE. With V trimmed by 2 bases and J by 7 bases, 6 bases remained unmatched. The CDR3 DNA sequence: TGTGCCAGCAGCGTCGGGACTAGCGGGAGGTTTGGCGGGGAGCTGTTTTTT. As protein: CASSVGTSGRFGGELFF.

The rearrangement uses TRBV18 and TRBJ2-7; D is unresolved. The CDR3 extends over 17 amino acids. Between the trimmed V and J ends, which lost 2 bases and 1 base, there was a span of 18 bases. CDR1 KGHSH and CDR2 LQKENI come from the germline V gene. The DNA for the CDR3 is TGTGCCAGCTCACCAGCCTCCCGACGCTCTACTTCCTACGAGCAGTACTTC. It translates to CASSPASRRSTSYEQYF.

V and J are TRBV20-1 and TRBJ2-3; D might be TRBD2 (6 bases). The CDR3 has 11 residues. Germline CDR1 DFQATT, CDR2 SNEGSKA (reference sequence). The V end was cut by 4 bases, the J end by 10 bases, with 12 bases between. This CDR3 reads CSAIAEVAQYF. The CDR3 DNA is TGCAGTGCTATAGCGGAGGTGGCGCAGTATTTT.

The chain combines TRBV6-1 with TRBJ2-3; the D gene could be TRBD1 or TRBD2 (5 bases each). The CDR3 contains 14 residues. Trimming stripped 8 bases from V and 0 bases from J, with 12 bases between. CDR1 is MNHNS, CDR2 SASEGT, per germline. CDR3 protein: CASYRGPSTDTQYF. The DNA for the CDR3 is TGTGCCAGCTACCGGGGCCCGAGCACAGATACGCAGTATTTT.

This clone was seen once. This chain links TRBV5-1 with TRBJ1-1; the D is unclear. V was pared by 5 bases and J by 2 bases, with 13 bases between. From germline, CDR1 is SGHRS and CDR2 YFSETQ. The CDR3 has 14 amino acids. As DNA, the CDR3 is TGCGCCAGCAGTTTGCGGCTCGATAACACTGAAGCTTTCTTT. Its protein is CASSLRLDNTEAFF.

The count of this clone is one. The chain recombines TRBV7-2 with TRBJ2-1; no clear D gene. Germline CDR1 is SGHTA and CDR2 is FQGNSA. This CDR3 comprises 13 residues. V was pared by 6 bases and J by 15 bases, with 21 bases between. The CDR3 DNA is TGTGCCAGCAGTTTCGAGGCAAGTGGTTCCAGGTTCTTC. Its translation is CASSFEASGSRFF. The whole variable domain, filled in from reference TRBV7-2 and TRBJ2-1, reads GAGVSQSPSNKVTEKGKDVELRCDPISGHTALYWYRQSLGQGLEFLIYFQGNSAPDKSGLPSDRFSAERTGGSVSTLTIQRTQQEDSAVYLCASSFEASGSRFFGPGTRLTVL.

The chain carries TRBV5-1 and TRBJ2-7, with TRBD2 matching over 9 bases. With V trimmed by 2 bases and J by 6 bases, 9 bases remained unmatched. The CDR3 runs 15 residues. Germline V gene sequence: CDR1 SGHRS, CDR2 YFSETQ. This CDR3 reads CASSFVAGEGGEQYF. The CDR3 nucleotides read TGCGCCAGCAGCTTCGTAGCGGGAGAGGGTGGCGAGCAGTACTTC.

The V gene is TRBV27, the J gene TRBJ1-2; maybe TRBD1 (6 bases). The germline CDR1 and CDR2 sequences are MNHEY and SMNVEV (reference sequence). V dropped 2 bases and J dropped 4 bases, with 8 bases sitting between them. This CDR3 contains 13 residues. The CDR3 sequence is CASSLQQGYGYTF. The CDR3 region has the DNA TGTGCCAGCAGTTTACAACAGGGCTATGGCTACACCTTC.

About this clone itself: The same CDR3 also results from other DNA sequences found in this sample. The chain links TRBV7-8 to TRBJ1-1; no definite D call. V lost 1 base and J 1 base, leaving 7 bases between the germline ends. CDR3 size: 14 residues. Germline CDR1 SGHVS, CDR2 FQNEAQ. The DNA of the CDR3 is TGTGCCAGCAGCTTAGTGGCCGGGAACACTGAAGCTTTCTTT. It translates to CASSLVAGNTEAFF.

CDR3 protein: CASSHGTGELFF. CDR3 DNA: TGTGCCAGCAGCCATGGCACCGGGGAGCTGTTTTTT. V usage is TRBV7-2 and J usage is TRBJ2-2; D gene uncertain. This CDR3 is 12 amino acids long. In germline, CDR1 is SGHTA, CDR2 FQGNSA. V lost 5 bases and J lost 4, with 5 bases in between.